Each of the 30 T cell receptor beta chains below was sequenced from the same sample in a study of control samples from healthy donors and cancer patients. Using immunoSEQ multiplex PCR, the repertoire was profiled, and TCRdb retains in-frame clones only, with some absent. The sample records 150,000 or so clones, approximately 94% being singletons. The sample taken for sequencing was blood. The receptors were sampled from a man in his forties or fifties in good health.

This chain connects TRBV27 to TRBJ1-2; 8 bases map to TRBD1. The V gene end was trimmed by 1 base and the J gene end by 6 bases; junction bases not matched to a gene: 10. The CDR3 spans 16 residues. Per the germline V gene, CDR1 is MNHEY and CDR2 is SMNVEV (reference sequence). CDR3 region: CASSLWAGGALHGYTF. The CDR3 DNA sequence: TGTGCCAGCAGTTTATGGGCAGGGGGCGCTTTGCATGGCTACACCTTC.

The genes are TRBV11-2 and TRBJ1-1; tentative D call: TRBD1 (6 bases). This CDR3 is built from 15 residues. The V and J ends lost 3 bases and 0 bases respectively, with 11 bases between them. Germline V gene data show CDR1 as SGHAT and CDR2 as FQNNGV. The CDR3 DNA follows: TGTGCCAGCAGCTTCCTTCCAGGGGTGAACACTGAAGCTTTCTTT. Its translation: CASSFLPGVNTEAFF. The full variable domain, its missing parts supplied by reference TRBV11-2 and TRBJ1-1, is EAGVAQSPRYKIIEKRQSVAFWCNPISGHATLYWYQQILGQGPKLLIQFQNNGVVDDSQLPKDRFSAERLKGVDSTLKIQPAKLEDSAVYLCASSFLPGVNTEAFFGQGTRLTVV.

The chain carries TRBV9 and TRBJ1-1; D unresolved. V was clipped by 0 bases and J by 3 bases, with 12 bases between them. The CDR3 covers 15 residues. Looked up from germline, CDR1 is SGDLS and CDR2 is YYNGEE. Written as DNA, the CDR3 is TGTGCCAGCAGCGTAGATCCGGGGAGGGACACTGAAGCTTTCTTT. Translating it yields CASSVDPGRDTEAFF. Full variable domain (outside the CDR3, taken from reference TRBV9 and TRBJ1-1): DSGVTQTPKHLITATGQRVTLRCSPRSGDLSVYWYQQSLDQGLQFLIQYYNGEERAKGNILERFSAQQFPDLHSELNLSSLELGDSALYFCASSVDPGRDTEAFFGQGTRLTVV.

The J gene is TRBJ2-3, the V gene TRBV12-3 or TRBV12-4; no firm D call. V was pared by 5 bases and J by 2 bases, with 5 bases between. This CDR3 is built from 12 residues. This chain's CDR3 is CASSRNTDTQYF. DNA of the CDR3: TGTGCCAGCAGTCGAAACACAGATACGCAGTATTTT.

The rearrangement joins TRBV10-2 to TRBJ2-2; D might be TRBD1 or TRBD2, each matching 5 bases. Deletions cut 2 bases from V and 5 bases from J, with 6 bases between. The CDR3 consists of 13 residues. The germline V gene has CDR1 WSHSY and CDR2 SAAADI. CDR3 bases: TGCGCCAGCAGTGAGGGGGGTACCGGGGAGCTGTTTTTT. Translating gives CASSEGGTGELFF.

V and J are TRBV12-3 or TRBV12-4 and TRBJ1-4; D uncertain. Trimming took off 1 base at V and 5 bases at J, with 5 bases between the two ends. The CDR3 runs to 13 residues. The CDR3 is CASSLVWNEKLFF. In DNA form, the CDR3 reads TGTGCCAGCAGTTTAGTTTGGAATGAAAAACTGTTTTTT.

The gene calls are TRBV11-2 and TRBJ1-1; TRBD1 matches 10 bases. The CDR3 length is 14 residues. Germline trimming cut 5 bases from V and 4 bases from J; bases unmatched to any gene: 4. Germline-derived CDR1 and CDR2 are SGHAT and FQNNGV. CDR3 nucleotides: TGTGCCAGCAGCGCCGGGACAGGGGCCACTGAAGCTTTCTTT. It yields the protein CASSAGTGATEAFF.

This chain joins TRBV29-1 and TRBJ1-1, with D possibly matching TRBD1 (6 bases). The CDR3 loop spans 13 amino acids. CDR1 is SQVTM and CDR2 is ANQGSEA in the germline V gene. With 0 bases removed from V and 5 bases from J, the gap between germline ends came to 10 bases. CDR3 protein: CSVEEGAGTEAFF. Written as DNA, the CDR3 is TGCAGCGTTGAAGAGGGGGCAGGAACTGAAGCTTTCTTT.

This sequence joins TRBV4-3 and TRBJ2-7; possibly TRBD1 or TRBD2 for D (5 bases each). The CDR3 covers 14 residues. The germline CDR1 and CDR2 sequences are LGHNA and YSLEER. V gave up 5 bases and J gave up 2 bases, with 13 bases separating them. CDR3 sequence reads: CASSLTQGAYEQYF. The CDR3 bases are TGCGCCAGCAGCTTAACCCAGGGAGCCTACGAGCAGTACTTC.

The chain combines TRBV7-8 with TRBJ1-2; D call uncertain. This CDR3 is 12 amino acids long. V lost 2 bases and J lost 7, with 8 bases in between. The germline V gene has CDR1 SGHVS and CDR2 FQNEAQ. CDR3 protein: CASSLTGFGYTF. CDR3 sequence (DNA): TGTGCCAGCAGCTTAACGGGGTTTGGCTACACCTTC.

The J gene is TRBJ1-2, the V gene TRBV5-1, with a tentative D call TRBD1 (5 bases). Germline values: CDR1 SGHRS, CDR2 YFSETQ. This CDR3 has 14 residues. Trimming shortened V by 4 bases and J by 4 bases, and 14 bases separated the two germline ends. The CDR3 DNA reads TGCGCCAGCAGCCTGGGAGGGGATTCCTATGGCTACACCTTC. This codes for CASSLGGDSYGYTF.

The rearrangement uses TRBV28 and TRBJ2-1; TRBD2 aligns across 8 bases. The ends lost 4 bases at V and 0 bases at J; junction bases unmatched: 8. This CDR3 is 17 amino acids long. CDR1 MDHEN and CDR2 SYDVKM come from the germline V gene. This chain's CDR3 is CASSSPRGTSSYNEQFF. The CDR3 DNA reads TGTGCCAGCAGTTCCCCCCGCGGGACTAGCTCCTACAATGAGCAGTTCTTC.

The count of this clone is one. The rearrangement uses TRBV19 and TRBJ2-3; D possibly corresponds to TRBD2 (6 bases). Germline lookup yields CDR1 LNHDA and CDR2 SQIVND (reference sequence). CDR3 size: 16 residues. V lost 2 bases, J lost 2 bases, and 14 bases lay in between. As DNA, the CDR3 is TGTGCCAGTAGTATAACCCGGGGAGGAACCACAGATACGCAGTATTTT. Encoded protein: CASSITRGGTTDTQYF.

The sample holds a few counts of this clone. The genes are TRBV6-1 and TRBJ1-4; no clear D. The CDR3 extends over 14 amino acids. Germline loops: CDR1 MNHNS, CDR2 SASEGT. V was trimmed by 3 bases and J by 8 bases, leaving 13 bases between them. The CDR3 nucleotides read TGTGCCAGCAGTGAGAGGCATAATGGGGAAAAACTGTTTTTT. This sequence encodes CASSERHNGEKLFF.

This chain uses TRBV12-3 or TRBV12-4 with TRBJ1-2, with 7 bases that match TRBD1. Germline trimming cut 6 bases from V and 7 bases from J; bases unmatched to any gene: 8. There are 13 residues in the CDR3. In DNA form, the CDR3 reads TGTGCCAGCAGAGACAGGGTATGGCCTGGCTACACCTTC. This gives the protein CASRDRVWPGYTF.

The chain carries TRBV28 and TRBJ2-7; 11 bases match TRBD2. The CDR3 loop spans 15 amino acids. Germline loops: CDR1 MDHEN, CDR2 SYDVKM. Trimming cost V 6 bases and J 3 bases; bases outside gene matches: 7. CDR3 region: CASSPAGLAVYEQYF. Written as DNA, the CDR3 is TGTGCCAGCAGCCCCGCGGGACTAGCGGTCTACGAGCAGTACTTC.

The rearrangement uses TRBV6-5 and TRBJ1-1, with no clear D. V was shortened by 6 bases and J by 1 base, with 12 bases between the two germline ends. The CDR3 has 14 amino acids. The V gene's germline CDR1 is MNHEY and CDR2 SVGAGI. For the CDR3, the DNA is TGTGCCAGCAGGCCTATCCAGAGGAACACTGAAGCTTTCTTT. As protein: CASRPIQRNTEAFF.

The CDR3 DNA sequence: TGTGCCATCAGTGAACAGGATACGCAGTATTTT. Translation gives CAISEQDTQYF. The V call is TRBV10-3, the J call TRBJ2-3; no definite D call. Germline V gives CDR1 ENHRY, CDR2 SYGVKD. The CDR3 extends over 11 amino acids. Between the trimmed V and J ends, which lost 3 bases and 6 bases, there was a span of 4 bases.

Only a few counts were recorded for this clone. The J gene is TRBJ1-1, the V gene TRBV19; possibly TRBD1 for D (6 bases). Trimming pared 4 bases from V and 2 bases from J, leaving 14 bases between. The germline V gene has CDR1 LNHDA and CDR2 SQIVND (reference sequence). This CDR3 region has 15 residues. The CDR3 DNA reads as TGTGCCAGTAGTACCGAAGGGGGGAGAAACACTGAAGCTTTCTTT. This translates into CASSTEGGRNTEAFF.

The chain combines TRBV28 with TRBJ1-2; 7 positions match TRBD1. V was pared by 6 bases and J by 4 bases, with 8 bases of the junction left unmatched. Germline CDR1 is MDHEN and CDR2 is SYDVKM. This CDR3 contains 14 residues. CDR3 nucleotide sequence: TGTGCCAGCAGCCCGGACAGGATGGCCTATGGCTACACCTTC. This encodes CASSPDRMAYGYTF.

CDR3 nucleotides: TGTGCCAGCAGCTTAGGGGCGGACACTGAAGCTTTCTTT. Translation: CASSLGADTEAFF. The chain combines TRBV11-2 with TRBJ1-1; unclear D gene. V lost 1 base and J 3 bases, leaving 6 bases between the germline ends. From germline, CDR1 is SGHAT and CDR2 FQNNGV. CDR3 length equals 13 residues.

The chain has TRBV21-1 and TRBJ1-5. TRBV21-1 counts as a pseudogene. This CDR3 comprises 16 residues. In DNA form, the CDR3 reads TGTGCCAGCAGCAAAGTGGAGGGGTCCGGCAATCAGCCCCAGCATTTT. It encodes CASSKVEGSGNQPQHF.

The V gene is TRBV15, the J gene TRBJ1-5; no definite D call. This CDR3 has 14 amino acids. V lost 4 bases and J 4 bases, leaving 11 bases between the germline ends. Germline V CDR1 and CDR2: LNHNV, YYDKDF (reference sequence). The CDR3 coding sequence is TGTGCCACCAGCACCGAGGACCGTAATCAGCCCCAGCATTTT. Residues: CATSTEDRNQPQHF. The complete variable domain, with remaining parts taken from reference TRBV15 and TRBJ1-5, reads DAMVIQNPRYQVTQFGKPVTLSCSQTLNHNVMYWYQQKSSQAPKLLFHYYDKDFNNEADTPDNFQSRRPNTSFCFLDIRSPGLGDTAMYLCATSTEDRNQPQHFGDGTRLSIL.

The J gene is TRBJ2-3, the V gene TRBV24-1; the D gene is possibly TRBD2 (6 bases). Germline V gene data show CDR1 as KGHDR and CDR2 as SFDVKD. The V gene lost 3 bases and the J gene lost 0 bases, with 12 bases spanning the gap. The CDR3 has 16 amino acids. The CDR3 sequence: CATSDPGSPSTDTQYF. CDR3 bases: TGTGCCACCAGTGATCCCGGGAGTCCTAGCACAGATACGCAGTATTTT.

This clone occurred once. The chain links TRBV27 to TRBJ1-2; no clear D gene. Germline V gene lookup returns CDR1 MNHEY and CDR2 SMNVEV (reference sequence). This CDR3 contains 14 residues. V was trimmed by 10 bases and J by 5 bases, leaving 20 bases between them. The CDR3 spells CATGPNGGGYGYTF. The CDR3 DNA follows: TGTGCCACCGGACCCAACGGTGGCGGGTATGGCTACACCTTC.

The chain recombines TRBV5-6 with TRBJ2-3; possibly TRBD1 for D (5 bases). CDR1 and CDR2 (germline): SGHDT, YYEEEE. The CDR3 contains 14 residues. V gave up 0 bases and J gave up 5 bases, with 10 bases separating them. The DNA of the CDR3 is TGTGCCAGCAGCTTGGCCTTTAGGGGAGATACGCAGTATTTT. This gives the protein CASSLAFRGDTQYF.

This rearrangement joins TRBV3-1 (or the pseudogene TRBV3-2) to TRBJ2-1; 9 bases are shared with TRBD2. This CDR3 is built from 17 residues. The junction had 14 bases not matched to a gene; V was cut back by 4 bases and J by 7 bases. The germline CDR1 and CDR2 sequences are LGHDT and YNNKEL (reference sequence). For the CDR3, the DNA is TGTGCCAGCAGCCGAGGGGGTATCGCGGGAGGGTTTAATGAGCAGTTCTTC. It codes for CASSRGGIAGGFNEQFF.

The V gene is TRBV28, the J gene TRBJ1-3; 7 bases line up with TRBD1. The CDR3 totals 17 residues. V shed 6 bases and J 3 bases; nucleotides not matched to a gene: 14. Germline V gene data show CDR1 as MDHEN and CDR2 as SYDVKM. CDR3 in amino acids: CASSPRVPTGDGNTIYF. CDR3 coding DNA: TGTGCCAGCAGCCCGAGGGTACCCACAGGGGATGGAAACACCATATATTTT.

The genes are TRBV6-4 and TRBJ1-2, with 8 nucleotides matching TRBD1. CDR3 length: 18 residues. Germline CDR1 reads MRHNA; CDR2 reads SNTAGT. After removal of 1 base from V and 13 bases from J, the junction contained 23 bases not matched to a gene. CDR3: CASSDFPRDRKRGALFTF. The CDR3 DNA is TGTGCCAGCAGTGACTTTCCCCGGGACAGGAAAAGAGGCGCTTTGTTCACCTTC.

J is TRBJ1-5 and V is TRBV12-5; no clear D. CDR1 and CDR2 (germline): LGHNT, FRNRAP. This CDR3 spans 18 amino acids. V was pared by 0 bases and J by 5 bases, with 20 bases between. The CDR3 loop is CASGLVYNELSGHQPQHF. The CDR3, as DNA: TGTGCTAGTGGTTTGGTGTATAACGAGTTAAGCGGGCATCAGCCCCAGCATTTT.